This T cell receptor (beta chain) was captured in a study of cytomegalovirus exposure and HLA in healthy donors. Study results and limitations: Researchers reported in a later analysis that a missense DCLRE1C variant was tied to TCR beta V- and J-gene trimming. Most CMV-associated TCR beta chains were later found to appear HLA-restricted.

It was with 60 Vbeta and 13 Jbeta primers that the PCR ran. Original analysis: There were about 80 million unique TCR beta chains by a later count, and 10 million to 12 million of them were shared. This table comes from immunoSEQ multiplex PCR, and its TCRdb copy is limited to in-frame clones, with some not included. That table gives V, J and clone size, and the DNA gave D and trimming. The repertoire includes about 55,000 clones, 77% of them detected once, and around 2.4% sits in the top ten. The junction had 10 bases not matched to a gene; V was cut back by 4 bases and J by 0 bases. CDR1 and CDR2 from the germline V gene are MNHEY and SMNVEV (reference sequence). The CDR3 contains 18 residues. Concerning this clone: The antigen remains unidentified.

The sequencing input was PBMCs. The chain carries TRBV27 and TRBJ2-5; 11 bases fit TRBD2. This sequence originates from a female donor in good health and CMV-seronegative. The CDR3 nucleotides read TGTGCCAGCAGTTCCATACTAGCGGGAGCGAGGTACCAAGAGACCCAGTACTTC. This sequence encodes CASSSILAGARYQETQYF.